Shown below are 17 T cell receptor beta chains from a single sample sequenced in a study of control samples from healthy donors and cancer patients. The assay was immunoSEQ multiplex PCR, and TCRdb's table has in-frame clones only and misses some. The data hold about 160,000 clones, with approximately 94% observed a single time. The sequenced sample was blood. These receptors all come from a woman aged 40-49 years in good health.

V gene TRBV7-2 combines with J gene TRBJ1-1; D unclear. Looked up from germline, CDR1 is SGHTA and CDR2 is FQGNSA. The CDR3 totals 15 residues. V lost 1 base to trimming and J lost 5 bases, with 14 bases between them. As DNA, the CDR3 is TGTGCCAGCAGCTTAGTGATGGGAAGTTTTACTGAAGCTTTCTTT. Its translation: CASSLVMGSFTEAFF.

The chain recombines TRBV5-1 with TRBJ2-5; unclear D gene. This CDR3 region has 17 residues. Germline CDR1 reads SGHRS; CDR2 reads YFSETQ. The germline V and J ends were trimmed by 1 base and 4 bases, with 20 bases remaining between them. DNA of the CDR3: TGCGCCAGCAGCTTGAATCATGTCTCGCAAGACGGAGAGACCCAGTACTTC. This gives the protein CASSLNHVSQDGETQYF.

V gene TRBV4-3 combines with J gene TRBJ2-3; 12 bases map to TRBD2. CDR3 length: 15 amino acids. The germline V gene has CDR1 LGHNA and CDR2 YSLEER. After removal of 8 bases from V and 1 base from J, the junction contained 4 bases not matched to a gene. The CDR3, as DNA: TGCGCCAGCGGGGCTAGCGGGAGGGGCACAGATACGCAGTATTTT. It yields the protein CASGASGRGTDTQYF.

This CDR3 reads CASSPGTGGGEDEQFF. The CDR3 DNA follows: TGTGCCAGCAGCCCCGGGACAGGGGGCGGTGAGGATGAGCAGTTCTTC. J is TRBJ2-1 and V is TRBV7-9; 12 positions agree with TRBD1. This CDR3 comprises 16 residues. The junction had 10 bases not matched to a gene; V was cut back by 5 bases and J by 8 bases. Germline values: CDR1 SEHNR, CDR2 FQNEAQ (reference sequence).

This clone was detected only a few times. V usage is TRBV7-6 and J usage is TRBJ2-7, with D maybe TRBD1 (8 bases). CDR1 is SGHVS and CDR2 is FNYEAQ in the germline V gene. The CDR3 is made up of 15 amino acids. V lost 3 bases, J lost 3 bases, and 15 bases lay in between. CDR3 sequence: CASSLTGEGYYEQYF. The CDR3 coding sequence is TGTGCCAGCAGCTTGACAGGGGAGGGGTACTACGAGCAGTACTTC.

The CDR3 sequence: CASSEEPRWSEETQYF. The DNA of the CDR3 is TGTGCCAGCAGTGAAGAGCCTAGATGGAGTGAAGAGACCCAGTACTTC. This rearrangement joins TRBV2 to TRBJ2-5; no reliable D call. Trimming shortened V by 1 base and J by 3 bases, and 15 bases separated the two germline ends. CDR1 and CDR2 (germline): SNHLY, FYNNEI. This CDR3 has 16 amino acids.

This clone was observed a single time. The chain has TRBV27 and TRBJ1-2, with D tentatively TRBD1 (5 bases). CDR1 and CDR2 (germline): MNHEY, SMNVEV (reference sequence). V lost 0 bases to trimming and J lost 5 bases, with 22 bases between them. This CDR3 contains 18 residues. The CDR3 spells CASSLSPPGAGRRYGYTF. The CDR3 DNA reads as TGTGCCAGCAGTTTATCCCCCCCCGGGGCAGGGCGACGGTATGGCTACACCTTC.

CDR3 residues: CASSWGGTSTDTQYF. CDR3 nucleotide sequence: TGCGCCAGCAGCTGGGGGGGGACCAGCACAGATACGCAGTATTTT. V usage is TRBV5-1 and J usage is TRBJ2-3; TRBD2 aligns across 7 bases. Trimming removed 3 bases from V and 0 bases from J; junction bases left unmatched: 4. The CDR3 runs 15 residues. Germline V CDR1 and CDR2: SGHRS, YFSETQ. Full variable domain (remainder filled in from reference TRBV5-1 and TRBJ2-3): KAGVTQTPRYLIKTRGQQVTLSCSPISGHRSVSWYQQTPGQGLQFLFEYFSETQRNKGNFPGRFSGRQFSNSRSEMNVSTLELGDSALYLCASSWGGTSTDTQYFGPGTRLTVL.

The gene calls are TRBV7-9 and TRBJ1-1, with 8 bases matching TRBD1. The CDR3 sequence is 13 residues long. The junction had 0 bases not matched to a gene; V was cut back by 1 base and J by 5 bases. Germline CDR1 reads SEHNR; CDR2 reads FQNEAQ (reference sequence). The CDR3 here is CASSLGQGTEAFF. CDR3 bases: TGTGCCAGCAGCTTAGGACAGGGGACTGAAGCTTTCTTT.

The chain combines TRBV11-2 with TRBJ1-5; D not resolved. Germline V CDR1 and CDR2: SGHAT, FQNNGV. The CDR3 runs 14 residues. V lost 3 bases to trimming and J lost 0 bases, with 6 bases between them. In DNA form, the CDR3 reads TGTGCCAGCAGCTTTCTTGTTAGCAATCAGCCCCAGCATTTT. As protein: CASSFLVSNQPQHF.

CDR3: CASSNRDQETQYF. Written as DNA, the CDR3 is TGTGCCAGCAGTAACAGAGATCAAGAGACCCAGTACTTC. V and J are TRBV5-4 and TRBJ2-5; D is ambiguous. The germline CDR1 and CDR2 sequences are SGHNT and YYREEE (reference sequence). Between the trimmed V and J ends, which lost 5 bases and 2 bases, there was a span of 10 bases. The CDR3 runs 13 residues.

CDR3 sequence (DNA): TGTGCCAGCAGCCGATGGACAGGGGCCCCTAATGAAAAACTGTTTTTT. Protein: CASSRWTGAPNEKLFF. The chain employs TRBV9 and TRBJ1-4, with TRBD1 matching over 9 bases. Trimming took 4 bases from V and 3 from J; bases not matched to a gene: 7. The germline V gene has CDR1 SGDLS and CDR2 YYNGEE. CDR3 length: 16 amino acids.

Of note for this clone: The same CDR3 is also encoded by other DNA sequences in this sample. V and J are TRBV18 and TRBJ1-5; tentatively, D is TRBD1 (6 bases). CDR1 is KGHSH and CDR2 is LQKENI in the germline V gene. Trimming took 6 bases from V and 6 from J, leaving 18 bases between them. CDR3 length: 15 residues. The DNA for the CDR3 is TGTGCCAGCTCGCCGGGCAGGGGAGGGGGTCAGCCCCAGCATTTT. Protein product: CASSPGRGGGQPQHF.

The chain links TRBV2 to TRBJ1-1; D gene unclear. V was trimmed by 0 bases and J by 3 bases, leaving 11 bases between them. The germline V gene encodes CDR1 SNHLY and CDR2 FYNNEI. The CDR3 is 15 residues long. The chain's CDR3 is CASSEALPADTEAFF. CDR3 DNA: TGTGCCAGCAGTGAAGCGCTTCCGGCGGACACTGAAGCTTTCTTT.

J is TRBJ2-1 and V is TRBV7-2; the D gene is possibly TRBD1 (6 bases). V was clipped by 5 bases and J by 3 bases, with 17 bases between them. Germline V gene lookup returns CDR1 SGHTA and CDR2 FQGNSA. This CDR3 contains 16 residues. Written as DNA, the CDR3 is TGTGCCAGCAGCCCAGAATTAGTAGGGGGCTACAATGAGCAGTTCTTC. Protein product: CASSPELVGGYNEQFF.

This clone was counted once. The V call is TRBV4-3, the J call TRBJ2-7; D remains unclear. The CDR3 runs to 15 residues. CDR1 is LGHNA, CDR2 YSLEER, per germline. Trimming stripped 0 bases from V and 0 bases from J, with 9 bases between. The CDR3 DNA reads as TGCGCCAGCAGCCAAGATATCTGGAACTCCTACGAGCAGTACTTC. It translates to CASSQDIWNSYEQYF.

V and J are TRBV20-1 and TRBJ2-1, with no clear D. Trimming removed 3 bases at V and 3 bases at J, with 9 bases between. Germline CDR1 and CDR2: DFQATT and SNEGSKA (reference sequence). This CDR3 spans 13 amino acids. CDR3 amino acids: CSASWAIYNEQFF. DNA for the CDR3: TGCAGTGCTAGTTGGGCGATCTACAATGAGCAGTTCTTC.